This T cell receptor beta chain was captured in a study of T-cell memory formation after mild COVID-19. The overall study: For the most part, TCR clusters were specific to one donor. The study, taken as a whole, reports: Cross-reactive memory apparently joined, as some responding clones appeared in pre-infection memory. Chiefly within CM and EM were the contracting CD4+ clones; CD8+ ones were within EMRA.

Trimming cost V 0 bases and J 4 bases; bases outside gene matches: 5. This CDR3 contains 16 residues. CDR1 is MGHRA, CDR2 YSYEKL, per germline. TCRdb re-analysed the 5' RACE reads in MiXCR, keeping a single row per CDR3 protein. The data contain about 400,000 distinct CDR3 sequences, 20% to 25% of them singletons. This clonotype was detected a few times. The target antigen is unknown. The chain joins TRBV4-1 to TRBJ2-1; 8 bases line up with TRBD2. The receptor was derived from an adult woman who had mild COVID-19 (a few samples of this study predate the infection). Cell type and time point are not known. Source material: PBMCs or a T cell subset sorted from them (not recorded which). CDR3 loop: CASSQEPRLAYNEQFF. In nucleotides, the CDR3 is TGCGCCAGCAGCCAAGAACCGAGACTAGCGTACAATGAGCAGTTCTTC.